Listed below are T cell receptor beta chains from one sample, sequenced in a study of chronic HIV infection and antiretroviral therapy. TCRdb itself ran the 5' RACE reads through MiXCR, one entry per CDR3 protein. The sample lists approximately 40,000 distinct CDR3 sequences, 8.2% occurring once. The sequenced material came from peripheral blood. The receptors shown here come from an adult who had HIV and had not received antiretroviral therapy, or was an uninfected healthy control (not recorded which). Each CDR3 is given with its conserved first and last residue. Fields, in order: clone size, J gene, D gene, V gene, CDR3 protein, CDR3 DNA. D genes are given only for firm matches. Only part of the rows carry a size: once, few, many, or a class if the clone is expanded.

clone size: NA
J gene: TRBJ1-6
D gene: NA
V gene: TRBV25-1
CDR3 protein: CASSGQGHSPLHF
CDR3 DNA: TGTGCCAGCAGTGGGCAGGGACATTCACCCCTCCACTTT

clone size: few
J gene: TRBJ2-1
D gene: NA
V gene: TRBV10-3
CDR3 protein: CAISGQGGTDNEQFF
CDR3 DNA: TGTGCCATCAGTGGCCAAGGGGGGACTGACAATGAGCAGTTCTTC

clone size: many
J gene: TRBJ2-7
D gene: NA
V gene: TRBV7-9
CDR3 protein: CASYPQGPSYEQYF
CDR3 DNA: TGTGCCAGCTATCCCCAGGGGCCTTCGTACGAGCAGTACTTC

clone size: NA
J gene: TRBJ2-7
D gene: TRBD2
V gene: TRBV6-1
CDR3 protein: CDSSELAGFYEQHF
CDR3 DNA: TGTGACAGCAGTGAACTAGCGGGATTCTACGAGCAGCACTTC

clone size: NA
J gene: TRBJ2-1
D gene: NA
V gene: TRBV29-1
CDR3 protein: CSDARGHHNEQFF
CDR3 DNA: TGCAGCGACGCGCGAGGACATCATAATGAGCAGTTCTTC

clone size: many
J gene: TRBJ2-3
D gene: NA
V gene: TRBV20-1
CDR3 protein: CSARDFSNPSKDTQYF
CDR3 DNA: TGCAGTGCTAGAGATTTTTCCAATCCTAGTAAAGATACGCAGTATTTT

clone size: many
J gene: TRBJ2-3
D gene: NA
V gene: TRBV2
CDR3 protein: CASSDGYTDTQYF
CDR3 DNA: TGTGCCAGCAGTGATGGCTACACAGATACGCAGTATTTT

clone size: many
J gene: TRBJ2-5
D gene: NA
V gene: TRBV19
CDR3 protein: CASSITVGETQYF
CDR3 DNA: TGTGCCAGTAGTATCACTGTCGGAGAGACCCAGTACTTC

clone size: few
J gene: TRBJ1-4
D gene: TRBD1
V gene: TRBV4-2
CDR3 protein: CASSQGTGARGEKLFF
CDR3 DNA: TGTGCCAGCAGCCAAGGTACAGGGGCCCGTGGTGAAAAACTGTTTTTT

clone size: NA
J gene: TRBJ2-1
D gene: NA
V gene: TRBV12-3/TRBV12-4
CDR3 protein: CASSRDPYNEQFF
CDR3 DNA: TGTGCCAGCAGCCGCGATCCGTACAATGAGCAGTTCTTC

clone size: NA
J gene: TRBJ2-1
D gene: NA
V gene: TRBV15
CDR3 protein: CATSTQAGEQFF
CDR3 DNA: TGTGCCACCAGCACCCAAGCAGGCGAGCAGTTCTTC

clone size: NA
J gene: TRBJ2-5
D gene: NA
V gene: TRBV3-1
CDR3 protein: CASSHEQGGASTQYF
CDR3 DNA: TGTGCCAGCAGCCATGAACAGGGGGGGGCGTCCACCCAGTACTTC

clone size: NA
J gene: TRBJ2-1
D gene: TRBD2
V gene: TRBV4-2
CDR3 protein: CASSQDASAGYDEQFF
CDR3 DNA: TGTGCCAGCAGCCAAGATGCTTCAGCGGGGTACGATGAGCAGTTCTTC

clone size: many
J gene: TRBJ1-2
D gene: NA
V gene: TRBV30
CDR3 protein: CAWSPSYGYTF
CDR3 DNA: TGTGCCTGGAGTCCCAGCTATGGCTACACCTTC

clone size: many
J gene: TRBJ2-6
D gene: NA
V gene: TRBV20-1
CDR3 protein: CSARVSSGANVLTF
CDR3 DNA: TGCAGTGCTAGAGTGAGCTCTGGGGCCAACGTCCTGACTTTC

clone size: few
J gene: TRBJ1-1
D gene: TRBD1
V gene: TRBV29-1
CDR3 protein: CSVDPGQGDTEAFF
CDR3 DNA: TGCAGCGTTGACCCGGGACAGGGAGACACTGAAGCTTTCTTT

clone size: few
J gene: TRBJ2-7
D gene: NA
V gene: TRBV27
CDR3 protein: CASSLSVGPQFYEQYF
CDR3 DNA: TGTGCCAGCAGTTTATCGGTTGGCCCTCAGTTCTACGAGCAGTACTTC

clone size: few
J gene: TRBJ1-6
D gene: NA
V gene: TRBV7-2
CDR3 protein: CASREDRKNNSPLHF
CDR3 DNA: TGTGCCAGCAGAGAAGACAGGAAGAATAATTCACCCCTCCACTTT

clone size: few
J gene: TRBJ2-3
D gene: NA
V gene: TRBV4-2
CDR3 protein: CASSHSGTSTDTQYF
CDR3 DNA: TGTGCCAGCAGCCATTCCGGGACTAGCACAGATACGCAGTATTTT

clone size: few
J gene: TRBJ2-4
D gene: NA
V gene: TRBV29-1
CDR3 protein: CSVEVQPKNIQYF
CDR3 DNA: TGCAGCGTTGAGGTGCAGCCCAAAAACATTCAGTACTTC

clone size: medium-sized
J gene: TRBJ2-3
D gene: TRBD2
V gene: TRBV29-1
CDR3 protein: CSVEYGLAGSDTQYF
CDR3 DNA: TGCAGCGTTGAATACGGACTAGCGGGGTCAGATACGCAGTATTTT

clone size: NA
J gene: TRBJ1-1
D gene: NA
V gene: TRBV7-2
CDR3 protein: CASSLGPGNTETFF
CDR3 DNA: TGTGCCAGCAGCTTAGGTCCAGGGAACACTGAAACTTTCTTT

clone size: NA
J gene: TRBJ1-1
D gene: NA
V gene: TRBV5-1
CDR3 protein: CASSYGTVDDTETFF
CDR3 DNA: TGCGCCAGCAGCTACGGGACTGTTGATGACACTGAAACTTTCTTT

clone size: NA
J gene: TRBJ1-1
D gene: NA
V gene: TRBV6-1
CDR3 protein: CASEDTETFF
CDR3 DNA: TGTGCCAGTGAGGACACTGAAACTTTCTTT

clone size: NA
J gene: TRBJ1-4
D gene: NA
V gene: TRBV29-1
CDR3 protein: CSAGGRSNEKLFF
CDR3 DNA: TGCAGCGCTGGGGGCAGAAGCAATGAAAAACTGTTTTTT

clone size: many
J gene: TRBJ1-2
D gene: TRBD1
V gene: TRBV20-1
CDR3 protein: CSATPSDRAGYTF
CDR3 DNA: TGCAGTGCTACCCCGTCGGACAGGGCCGGCTACACCTTC

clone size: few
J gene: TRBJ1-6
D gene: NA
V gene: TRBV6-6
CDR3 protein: CASSPPQYEGKNSPLHF
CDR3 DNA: TGTGCCAGCAGTCCACCTCAGTATGAGGGGAAGAATTCACCCCTCCACTTT

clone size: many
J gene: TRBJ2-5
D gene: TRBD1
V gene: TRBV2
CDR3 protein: CASSDRGKETQYF
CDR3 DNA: TGTGCCAGCAGCGACAGGGGCAAGGAGACCCAGTACTTC

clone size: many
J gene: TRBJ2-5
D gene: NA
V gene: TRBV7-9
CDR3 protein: CASSSSTGEETQYF
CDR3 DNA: TGTGCCAGCAGCTCCAGTACGGGTGAGGAGACCCAGTACTTC

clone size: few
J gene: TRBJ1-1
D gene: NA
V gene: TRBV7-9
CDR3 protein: CASNKMNTEAFF
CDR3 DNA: TGTGCCAGCAATAAGATGAACACTGAAGCTTTCTTT

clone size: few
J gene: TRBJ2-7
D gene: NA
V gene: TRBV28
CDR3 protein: CASSLGRENYEQYF
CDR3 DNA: TGTGCCAGCAGTTTAGGCAGGGAGAACTACGAGCAGTACTTC

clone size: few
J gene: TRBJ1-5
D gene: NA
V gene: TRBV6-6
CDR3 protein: CASGEGITQPQHF
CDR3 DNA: TGTGCCAGTGGCGAGGGTATTACGCAGCCCCAGCATTTT

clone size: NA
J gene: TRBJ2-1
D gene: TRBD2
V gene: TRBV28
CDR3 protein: CASGPGTTTYNEQFF
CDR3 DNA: TGTGCCAGCGGGCCCGGGACTACCACCTACAATGAGCAGTTCTTC

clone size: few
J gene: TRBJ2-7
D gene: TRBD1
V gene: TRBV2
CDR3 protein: CASSETTGHSEQYF
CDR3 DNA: TGTGCCAGCAGTGAAACGACAGGGCACAGCGAGCAGTACTTC

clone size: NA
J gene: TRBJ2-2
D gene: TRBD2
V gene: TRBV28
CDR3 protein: CAKGGANTGELFF
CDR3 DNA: TGTGCCAAGGGAGGGGCGAACACCGGGGAGCTGTTTTTT

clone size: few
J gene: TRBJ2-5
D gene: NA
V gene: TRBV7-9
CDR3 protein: CASSLLLVGEETQYF
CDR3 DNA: TGTGCCAGCAGCTTACTCCTAGTTGGGGAAGAGACCCAGTACTTC

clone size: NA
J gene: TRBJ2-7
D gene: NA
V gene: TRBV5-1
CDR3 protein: CASSLVGGRNEQYF
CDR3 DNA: TGCGCCAGCAGCTTGGTCGGGGGACGAAACGAGCAGTACTTC

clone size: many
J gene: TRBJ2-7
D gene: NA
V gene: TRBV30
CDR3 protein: CAWSVFNTEQYF
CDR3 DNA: TGTGCCTGGAGTGTATTCAACACCGAGCAGTACTTC

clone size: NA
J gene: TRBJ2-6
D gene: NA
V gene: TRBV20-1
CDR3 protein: CSARDSGGRPGANVLTF
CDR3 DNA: TGCAGTGCTAGAGATAGCGGAGGAAGGCCTGGGGCCAACGTCCTGACTTTC

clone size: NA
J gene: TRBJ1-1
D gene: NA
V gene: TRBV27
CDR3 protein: CASSSLGVGTEAFF
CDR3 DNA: TGTGCCAGCAGCTCTCTGGGAGTAGGGACTGAAGCTTTCTTT

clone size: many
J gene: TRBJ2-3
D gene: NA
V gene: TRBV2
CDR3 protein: CASSEATGDTQYF
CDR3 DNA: TGTGCCAGCAGTGAAGCTACTGGGGATACGCAGTATTTT

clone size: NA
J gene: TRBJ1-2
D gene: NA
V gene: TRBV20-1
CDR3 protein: CSARMDPNYGYTF
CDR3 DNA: TGCAGTGCTAGGATGGACCCTAACTATGGCTACACCTTC

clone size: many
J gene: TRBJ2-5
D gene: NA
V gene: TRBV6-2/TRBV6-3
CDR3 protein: CASSYSRQETQYF
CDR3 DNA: TGTGCCAGCAGTTACTCGCGGCAAGAGACCCAGTACTTC

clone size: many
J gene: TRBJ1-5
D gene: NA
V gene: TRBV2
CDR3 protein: CASSEFTDIYQPQHF
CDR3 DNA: TGTGCCAGCAGTGAGTTCACCGATATTTATCAGCCCCAGCATTTT

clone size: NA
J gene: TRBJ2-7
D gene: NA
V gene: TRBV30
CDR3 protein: CAWSLTGGSYEQYF
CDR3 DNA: TGTGCCTGGAGCCTGACAGGTGGATCCTACGAGCAGTACTTC

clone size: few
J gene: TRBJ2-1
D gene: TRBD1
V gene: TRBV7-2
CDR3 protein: CASSPGTDLNEQFF
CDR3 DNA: TGTGCCAGCAGCCCGGGGACAGACCTCAATGAGCAGTTCTTC

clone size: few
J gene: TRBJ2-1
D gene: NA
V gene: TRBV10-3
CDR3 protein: CAISESRLGNEQFF
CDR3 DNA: TGTGCCATCAGTGAGTCGCGTCTCGGAAATGAGCAGTTCTTC

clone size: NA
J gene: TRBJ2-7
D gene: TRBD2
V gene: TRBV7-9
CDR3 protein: CASSLALAGTYEQYF
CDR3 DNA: TGTGCCAGCAGCTTAGCACTAGCGGGGACCTACGAGCAGTACTTC

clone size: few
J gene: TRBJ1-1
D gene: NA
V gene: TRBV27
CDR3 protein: CASSLHVWNTEAFF
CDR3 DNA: TGTGCCAGCAGTTTACATGTATGGAACACTGAAGCTTTCTTT

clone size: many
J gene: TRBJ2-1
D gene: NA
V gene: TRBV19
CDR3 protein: CACGGSAPQGEQFF
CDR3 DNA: TGTGCCTGTGGAGGGAGCGCCCCTCAGGGTGAGCAGTTCTTC